Here is one T cell receptor beta chain with its context. Its antigen remains unidentified. CDR1 is GTSNPN, CDR2 SVGIG, per germline (reference sequence). The J segment lost 9 bases and the V segment lost 2 bases, leaving 6 bases of the junction unmatched. This CDR3 has 14 residues. These data belong to a study of cytomegalovirus exposure and HLA in healthy donors. Overall study results and limits: In a later analysis, across HLA loci, associated TCR counts were highest for DRB1, lowest for HLA-C. TCR beta V- and J-gene trimming was later associated with a missense DCLRE1C variant.

With 60 Vbeta and 13 Jbeta primers, the PCR was carried out. Methods used by the authors: Later, tens of millions of unique TCR beta chains were counted in an analysis, and roughly 10 million of them were shared. Here immunoSEQ multiplex PCR was the method, and the copy in TCRdb shows in-frame clones only, minus some. That table furnishes V, J and clone size, whereas the DNA furnished D and trimming. The sample has about 170,000 clones. The chain combines TRBV30 with TRBJ1-6; TRBD1 aligns across 8 bases. The origin of this receptor is a woman aged 18-35 years in good health and CMV-seropositive. Sequences were obtained from PBMCs. CDR3 residues: CAWSLTGGLSPLHF. The CDR3 DNA sequence: TGTGCCTGGAGTCTAACAGGGGGGCTTTCACCCCTCCACTTT.